One and the same sample provided the 17 T cell receptor beta chains below, sequenced in a study of T cells in Graves' hyperthyroidism and ophthalmopathy. RNA transcripts yielded amplified TCR beta CDR3 regions. In the first-round RT-PCR of the TCR CDR3, the HTBI primer set was used. TCRdb reanalysed the multiplex PCR reads using MiXCR and keeps one entry per CDR3 protein. This table has some 560,000 distinct CDR3 sequences, 15% to 19% appearing once. Sequenced sample: blood. Receptors originate from a young woman with Graves' hyperthyroidism.

The table lists this clonotype with a few counts. J is TRBJ2-3 and V is TRBV19, with TRBD1 identical over 9 bases. Trimming cost V 6 bases and J 0 bases; bases outside gene matches: 7. The CDR3 sequence is 16 residues long. In germline, CDR1 is LNHDA, CDR2 SQIVND (reference sequence). For the CDR3, the DNA is TGTGCCAGTAGCGCCCTCGGACAGGGGAGCACAGATACGCAGTATTTT. This codes for CASSALGQGSTDTQYF.

This clonotype was counted many times. The chain has TRBV28 and TRBJ1-4; 10 bases align to TRBD1. This CDR3 has 15 residues. The V gene end was trimmed by 0 bases and the J gene end by 8 bases; junction bases not matched to a gene: 3. CDR1 and CDR2 (germline): MDHEN, SYDVKM. The CDR3 loop reads CASSLWGQGKEKLFF. CDR3 bases: TGTGCCAGCAGTTTATGGGGACAGGGGAAAGAAAAACTGTTTTTT.

In its sample, this clonotype was seen many times. The chain is built from TRBV7-9 and TRBJ2-7; TRBD2 matches 7 bases. This CDR3 region has 15 residues. V shed 4 bases and J 2 bases; nucleotides not matched to a gene: 8. Germline V lookup: CDR1 SEHNR, CDR2 FQNEAQ (reference sequence). CDR3 region: CASSYWTGGTYEQYF. DNA of the CDR3: TGTGCCAGCAGCTACTGGACGGGAGGTACCTACGAGCAGTACTTC.

The CDR3 DNA reads as TGTGCCAGCAGCCTCATGGCAGGGTCCCCCACCGGGGAGCTGTTTTTT. This translates into CASSLMAGSPTGELFF. The V and J genes are TRBV5-4 and TRBJ2-2; a possible D gene is TRBD1 (5 bases). Per the germline V gene, CDR1 is SGHNT and CDR2 is YYREEE (reference sequence). Trimming removed 4 bases at V and 4 bases at J, with 17 bases between. The CDR3 runs to 16 residues.

This clonotype occurred many times. CDR3 DNA: TGCGCCAGCAGTGGGCTTAGCACAGATACGCAGTATTTT. Its protein is CASSGLSTDTQYF. This sequence joins TRBV10-1 and TRBJ2-3, with D hard to call. This CDR3 has 13 residues. V lost 4 bases and J 0 bases, leaving 5 bases between the germline ends. The germline CDR1 and CDR2 sequences are WNHNN and SYGVQD (reference sequence).

The V call is TRBV7-4, the J call TRBJ2-1; D not certain. V was cut by 5 bases and J by 0 bases, with 17 bases left in between. This CDR3 has 17 amino acids. Germline CDR1 and CDR2: SGHVT and SQSDAQ. In DNA, the CDR3 is TGTGCCAGCAGCCATTCCGGGTGCCCGAGCTCCTACAATGAGCAGTTCTTC. Protein product: CASSHSGCPSSYNEQFF.

This clonotype came up many times. The rearrangement uses TRBV24-1 and TRBJ2-1, with D uncertain. The CDR3 runs to 12 residues. Trimming cost V 0 bases and J 7 bases, with 3 bases left between them. The V gene's germline CDR1 is KGHDR and CDR2 SFDVKD. The CDR3 DNA is TGTGCCACCAGTGATTTGGGGAATGAGCAGTTCTTC. This sequence encodes CATSDLGNEQFF.

There are many counts of this clonotype. The chain recombines TRBV11-2 with TRBJ2-5, with 9 bases that match TRBD2. The CDR3 extends over 14 amino acids. The V gene end was trimmed by 4 bases and the J gene end by 1 base; junction bases not matched to a gene: 1. Germline-derived CDR1 and CDR2 are SGHAT and FQNNGV. The chain's CDR3 is CASSSSGIQETQYF. The CDR3 DNA sequence: TGTGCCAGCAGCTCTAGCGGGATCCAAGAGACCCAGTACTTC.

The chain is built from TRBV19 and TRBJ2-5; D unclear. The CDR3 runs 14 residues. CDR1 is LNHDA and CDR2 is SQIVND in the germline V gene (reference sequence). V was cut by 4 bases and J by 1 base, with 10 bases left in between. The CDR3 DNA follows: TGTGCCAGTAGTACCGCGACACTCCAAGAGACCCAGTACTTC. Translation gives CASSTATLQETQYF. Complete variable domain (other parts from reference TRBV19 and TRBJ2-5): DGGITQSPKYLFRKEGQNVTLSCEQNLNHDAMYWYRQDPGQGLRLIYYSQIVNDFQKGDIAEGYSVSREKKESFPLTVTSAQKNPTAFYLCASSTATLQETQYFGPGTRLLVL.

The chain combines TRBV19 with TRBJ2-7; D is unclear. Germline CDR1 and CDR2: LNHDA and SQIVND (reference sequence). Deletions cut 0 bases from V and 3 bases from J, with 12 bases between. CDR3 length equals 15 residues. The CDR3 is CASSIDLGTSYEQYF. CDR3 coding DNA: TGTGCCAGTAGTATAGATCTCGGAACAAGCTACGAGCAGTACTTC.

This clonotype has at least ten counts. The CDR3 DNA reads as TGCGCCAGCAGCTTGGAGGTTAGCGACCCCTACAATGAGCAGTTCTTC. Protein: CASSLEVSDPYNEQFF. This chain joins TRBV5-1 and TRBJ2-1; weak D call: TRBD2 (5 bases). V lost 0 bases and J 2 bases, leaving 12 bases between the germline ends. This CDR3 has 16 residues. CDR1 SGHRS and CDR2 YFSETQ come from the germline V gene.

V is TRBV30 and J is TRBJ2-1; 9 bases are a match to TRBD2. This CDR3 region has 12 residues. Unmatched junction bases numbered 8, after V lost 5 bases and J lost 12 bases. Germline CDR1 is GTSNPN and CDR2 is SVGIG (reference sequence). The CDR3 here is CAWSTSGYLQFF. CDR3 sequence (DNA): TGTGCCTGGTCGACTAGCGGCTACTTGCAGTTCTTC. Supplemented by reference TRBV30 and TRBJ2-1, the full variable domain reads SQTIHQWPATLVQPVGSPLSLECTVEGTSNPNLYWYRQAAGRGLQLLFYSVGIGQISSEVPQNLSASRPQDRQFILSSKKLLLSDSGFYLCAWSTSGYLQFFGPGTRLTVL.

This clonotype was detected ten times or more. The rearrangement joins TRBV7-3 to TRBJ2-2; 8 positions match TRBD1. The V gene end was trimmed by 3 bases and the J gene end by 2 bases; junction bases not matched to a gene: 5. The CDR3 sequence is 16 residues long. Germline-derived CDR1 and CDR2 are SGHTA and FQGTGA. CDR3 protein: CASSFGTGGNTGELFF. The CDR3 DNA follows: TGTGCCAGCAGCTTTGGGACAGGAGGCAACACCGGGGAGCTGTTTTTT.

The table lists this clonotype with many counts. The gene calls are TRBV30 and TRBJ1-6; TRBD1 aligns across 7 bases. Germline loops: CDR1 GTSNPN, CDR2 SVGIG (reference sequence). Trimming took 0 bases from V and 7 from J; bases not matched to a gene: 12. The CDR3 has 17 amino acids. As DNA, the CDR3 is TGTGCCTGGAGTGTAGGAGGGGACAGTAGGGGAAATTCACCCCTCCACTTT. Protein product: CAWSVGGDSRGNSPLHF.

Many counts were recorded for this clonotype. CDR3: CASSSVLWGRAVNTEAFF. The CDR3 nucleotides are TGTGCCAGCAGCTCGGTTTTGTGGGGAAGAGCAGTGAACACTGAAGCTTTCTTT. V and J are TRBV11-2 and TRBJ1-1; D remains unclear. The CDR3 length is 18 residues. Germline V gene lookup returns CDR1 SGHAT and CDR2 FQNNGV. With 4 bases removed from V and 0 bases from J, the gap between germline ends came to 21 bases. The entire variable domain, with the rest obtained from reference TRBV11-2 and TRBJ1-1, is as follows: EAGVAQSPRYKIIEKRQSVAFWCNPISGHATLYWYQQILGQGPKLLIQFQNNGVVDDSQLPKDRFSAERLKGVDSTLKIQPAKLEDSAVYLCASSSVLWGRAVNTEAFFGQGTRLTVV.

This clonotype occurred many times. This sequence joins TRBV6-1 and TRBJ2-1, with TRBD2 matching over 9 bases. The CDR3 extends over 15 amino acids. The V gene end was trimmed by 8 bases and the J gene end by 6 bases; junction bases not matched to a gene: 11. Germline assignment: CDR1 MNHNS and CDR2 SASEGT. This CDR3 reads CASVAGGFGRNEQFF. CDR3 sequence (DNA): TGTGCCAGCGTGGCGGGAGGGTTTGGTCGCAATGAGCAGTTCTTC.

This clonotype was recorded many times. In DNA, the CDR3 is TGTGCCTGGAGGGGGGAGGGGCGGGAGAGAACAGATACGCAGTATTTT. It codes for CAWRGEGRERTDTQYF. This chain connects TRBV30 to TRBJ2-3; TRBD2 aligns across 7 bases. Trimming took 3 bases from V and 3 from J; bases not matched to a gene: 12. CDR1 and CDR2 (germline): GTSNPN, SVGIG (reference sequence). The CDR3 has 16 residues. The full variable domain, its missing parts supplied by reference TRBV30 and TRBJ2-3, is SQTIHQWPATLVQPVGSPLSLECTVEGTSNPNLYWYRQAAGRGLQLLFYSVGIGQISSEVPQNLSASRPQDRQFILSSKKLLLSDSGFYLCAWRGEGRERTDTQYFGPGTRLTVL.